This T cell receptor beta chain was identified during a study of blood T cell repertoires in COVID-19. Study background: Acute and convalescent COVID-19 samples came from the United States, Italy and Spain.

CDR3 length: 13 residues. Germline V gene sequence: CDR1 SGHNT, CDR2 YYREEE (reference sequence). The V end lost 4 bases, the J end lost 4 bases, and 11 bases lay between the germline ends. In the study's own analysis: Estimation of nucleated cell counts relied on the amplification of reference gene primers. Clones were sequenced by immunoSEQ multiplex PCR, and TCRdb holds only the in-frame ones, with some missing. That table is the source of V, J and clone size, and D and trimming were worked out from the DNA. Of tens of thousands of clones detected, 70% to 85% appear once; the ten largest clones hold around 27%.

V is TRBV5-4 and J is TRBJ1-2; tentative D call: TRBD1 (5 bases). The source material was peripheral blood. This receptor was taken from a man aged 60-69 years with active or convalescent COVID-19. The CDR3 reads CASSLGDSYGYTF. For the CDR3, the DNA is TGTGCCAGCAGCCTTGGGGACTCCTATGGCTACACCTTC.